Presented here are 27 T cell receptor beta chains from one specimen sequenced in a study of OX40 agonist ivuxolimab in advanced cancers. Sequenced by immunoSEQ multiplex PCR; TCRdb stores in-frame clones only, minus some. The data show more than 75,000 clones, with 75% to 90% seen just once and 0.3% to 0.45% held by the top ten. Sequenced material: CD4+ or CD8+ T cells sorted from blood, taken in a trial of the OX40 agonist ivuxolimab. These receptor sequences come from an adult with an advanced solid tumor such as melanoma, head and neck, liver or kidney cancer.

This rearrangement joins TRBV19 to TRBJ2-1; 8 bases agree with TRBD2. The CDR3 consists of 17 residues. V was pared by 3 bases and J by 9 bases, with 16 bases of the junction left unmatched. CDR1 is LNHDA and CDR2 is SQIVND in the germline V gene (reference sequence). Here the CDR3 reads CASSMGLPGGPGGEQFF. The CDR3 DNA reads as TGTGCCAGTAGTATGGGGCTCCCGGGAGGGCCGGGAGGTGAGCAGTTCTTC.

The chain combines TRBV6-6 with TRBJ2-2; 9 positions agree with TRBD2. V shed 6 bases, J shed 5 bases, and the junction held 7 bases outside the gene matches. Germline V gene lookup returns CDR1 MNHNY and CDR2 SVGAGI (reference sequence). The CDR3 is 15 amino acids. CDR3 protein: CASRLGTSLTGELFF. CDR3 DNA: TGTGCCAGCAGACTCGGGACTAGCCTTACCGGGGAGCTGTTTTTT.

The table lists this clone with a count of one. This sequence joins TRBV18 and TRBJ1-1; D is undetermined. CDR3 length: 16 residues. V lost 3 bases to trimming and J lost 2 bases, with 16 bases between them. Germline CDR1 reads KGHSH; CDR2 reads LQKENI. The CDR3 loop is CASSPRERTDNTEAFF. CDR3 nucleotide sequence: TGTGCCAGCTCACCCCGAGAAAGGACGGACAACACTGAAGCTTTCTTT.

V and J are TRBV5-1 and TRBJ2-2, with a possible D match to TRBD1 (6 bases). Germline CDR1 SGHRS, CDR2 YFSETQ. This CDR3 is built from 14 residues. Trimming cost V 0 bases and J 6 bases, with 9 bases left between them. CDR3 coding DNA: TGCGCCAGCAGCTTGGTCCGGACAGCCGGGGAGCTGTTTTTT. It yields the protein CASSLVRTAGELFF.

This clone was found a few times. The chain combines TRBV5-1 with TRBJ2-5; 8 bases map to TRBD2. The CDR3 length is 16 residues. CDR1 SGHRS and CDR2 YFSETQ come from the germline V gene. The V and J ends lost 4 bases and 4 bases, in that order; junction bases with no gene match: 12. CDR3 nucleotide sequence: TGCGCCAGCAGCGAACAAGGGCTAGCGGGTGGAGAGACCCAGTACTTC. Amino acid sequence: CASSEQGLAGGETQYF.

This chain uses TRBV5-6 with TRBJ2-7; 8 bases match TRBD2. CDR1 is SGHDT and CDR2 is YYEEEE in the germline V gene. The J segment lost 2 bases and the V segment lost 3 bases, leaving 4 bases of the junction unmatched. The CDR3 spans 14 residues. CDR3 loop: CASSSSGSPYEQYF. In DNA form, the CDR3 reads TGTGCCAGCAGCTCTAGCGGGTCCCCCTACGAGCAGTACTTC.

The gene calls are TRBV5-6 and TRBJ2-3; D possibly uses TRBD1 or TRBD2 (5 bases each). V was pared by 3 bases and J by 2 bases, with 13 bases between. Germline assignment: CDR1 SGHDT and CDR2 YYEEEE. The CDR3 length is 15 residues. CDR3 loop: CASSWAGASTDTQYF. In nucleotides, the CDR3 is TGTGCCAGCAGCTGGGCCGGGGCCTCCACAGATACGCAGTATTTT.

The chain carries TRBV19 and TRBJ2-2, with D perhaps given as TRBD1 or TRBD2 (6 bases each). Germline V gene lookup returns CDR1 LNHDA and CDR2 SQIVND (reference sequence). CDR3 length: 16 amino acids. Trimming shortened V by 6 bases and J by 0 bases, and 14 bases separated the two germline ends. The CDR3 DNA is TGTGCCAGTAGAACGGGGGCGGCCCCGAACACCGGGGAGCTGTTTTTT. Amino acid sequence: CASRTGAAPNTGELFF.

This clone occurred once. V gene TRBV30 combines with J gene TRBJ2-3; 10 bases agree with TRBD2. The CDR3 spans 14 residues. Trimming took 3 bases from V and 3 from J; bases not matched to a gene: 3. The germline CDR1 and CDR2 sequences are GTSNPN and SVGIG (reference sequence). The DNA for the CDR3 is TGTGCCTGGAGCGTAGCGGGAGGTACAGATACGCAGTATTTT. As protein: CAWSVAGGTDTQYF.

The chain recombines TRBV19 with TRBJ2-3, with a possible D match to TRBD2 (6 bases). This CDR3 comprises 13 residues. Trimming cost V 6 bases and J 2 bases, with 9 bases left between them. Germline assignment: CDR1 LNHDA and CDR2 SQIVND (reference sequence). CDR3 amino acids: CASSRTTTDTQYF. CDR3 bases: TGTGCCAGTAGCAGGACTACCACAGATACGCAGTATTTT.

V gene TRBV29-1 combines with J gene TRBJ2-6; no definite D call. CDR1 and CDR2 (germline): SQVTM, ANQGSEA. Trimming removed 7 bases from V and 0 bases from J, with 7 bases in between. There are 13 residues in the CDR3. CDR3 region: CSATISGANVLTF. CDR3 sequence (DNA): TGCAGCGCGACCATCTCTGGGGCCAACGTCCTGACTTTC.

V gene TRBV19 combines with J gene TRBJ2-5; either TRBD1 or TRBD2 may fit D (6 bases each). This CDR3 region has 14 residues. With 5 bases removed from V and 4 bases from J, the gap between germline ends came to 14 bases. The germline V gene has CDR1 LNHDA and CDR2 SQIVND (reference sequence). Here the CDR3 reads CASSWVGGGETQYF. The CDR3 coding sequence is TGTGCCAGTAGTTGGGTGGGGGGCGGAGAGACCCAGTACTTC.

The chain couples TRBV2 to TRBJ1-5, with D perhaps TRBD1 (5 bases). CDR3 length equals 12 residues. Trimming took 6 bases from V and 6 from J, leaving 9 bases between them. Germline CDR1 is SNHLY and CDR2 is FYNNEI. Here the CDR3 reads CASSGDSQPQHF. In DNA form, the CDR3 reads TGTGCCAGCAGCGGAGACAGTCAGCCCCAGCATTTT.

The chain uses TRBV13 and TRBJ1-4; unclear D gene. Germline V gives CDR1 PRHDT, CDR2 FYEKMQ (reference sequence). CDR3 length: 14 amino acids. V was cut by 5 bases and J by 5 bases, with 12 bases left in between. The CDR3: CASSRPAENEKLFF. The CDR3, as DNA: TGTGCCAGCAGCCGCCCGGCAGAAAATGAAAAACTGTTTTTT.

A few counts support this clone. The chain combines TRBV6-6 with TRBJ1-1, with D possibly TRBD1 on 5 matching bases. Trimming pared 5 bases from V and 6 bases from J, leaving 19 bases between. Germline assignment: CDR1 MNHNY and CDR2 SVGAGI (reference sequence). This CDR3 has 15 residues. CDR3 loop: CASSDRGLGGSEAFF. The CDR3 nucleotides are TGTGCCAGCAGTGACCGGGGTCTCGGGGGGTCTGAAGCTTTCTTT.

This clone is a singleton in its sample. The chain carries TRBV10-2 and TRBJ2-7, with D possibly matching TRBD2 (6 bases). This CDR3 comprises 14 residues. The germline gives CDR1 WSHSY, CDR2 SAAADI. The germline V and J ends were trimmed by 6 bases and 0 bases, with 12 bases remaining between them. Here the CDR3 reads CASSDDGSSYEQYF. The CDR3 DNA sequence: TGCGCCAGCAGCGACGACGGGAGCTCCTACGAGCAGTACTTC.

This clone was seen just once. This rearrangement joins TRBV5-1 to TRBJ2-2; tentative D call: TRBD2 (5 bases). Germline CDR1 is SGHRS and CDR2 is YFSETQ. V dropped 0 bases and J dropped 4 bases, with 10 bases sitting between them. CDR3 size: 15 residues. Here the CDR3 DNA reads TGCGCCAGCAGCTTGGCCCTAGCAGGCACCGGGGAGCTGTTTTTT. It codes for CASSLALAGTGELFF.

In its sample, this clone was seen a few times. This rearrangement joins TRBV6-1 to TRBJ1-4, with D possibly TRBD1 on 5 matching bases. CDR3 size: 15 residues. V was cut by 4 bases and J by 5 bases, with 14 bases left in between. Per germline, CDR1 MNHNS and CDR2 SASEGT. As DNA, the CDR3 is TGTGCCAGCAGTGTGGGACCTCAACTCAATGAAAAACTGTTTTTT. It is translated as CASSVGPQLNEKLFF.

The CDR3 loop is CASSPPGWDGDTDTQYF. DNA of the CDR3: TGTGCCAGCTCACCACCGGGGTGGGACGGGGACACAGATACGCAGTATTTT. This sequence joins TRBV18 and TRBJ2-3, with D perhaps TRBD1 or TRBD2 (5 bases each). CDR1 is KGHSH, CDR2 LQKENI, per germline. With 0 bases removed from V and 2 bases from J, the gap between germline ends came to 15 bases. The CDR3 sequence is 17 residues long.

V usage is TRBV5-1 and J usage is TRBJ2-7; 10 bases fit TRBD1. The CDR3 sequence is 15 residues long. V gave up 0 bases and J gave up 5 bases; unmatched junction bases: 5. Germline lookup yields CDR1 SGHRS and CDR2 YFSETQ. The CDR3 loop reads CASSLAGTGDDEQYF. DNA of the CDR3: TGCGCCAGCAGCTTGGCCGGGACAGGGGACGACGAGCAGTACTTC.

V gene TRBV6-1 combines with J gene TRBJ1-3, with D uncertain. The CDR3 covers 17 residues. Trimming shortened V by 2 bases and J by 0 bases, and 14 bases separated the two germline ends. Germline V gene sequence: CDR1 MNHNS, CDR2 SASEGT. The CDR3 here is CASSEWLAGTSGNTIYF. Written as DNA, the CDR3 is TGTGCCAGCAGTGAATGGTTGGCAGGAACCTCTGGAAACACCATATATTTT.

The chain carries TRBV14 and TRBJ1-1; D unresolved. Germline CDR1 SGHDN, CDR2 FVKESK. This CDR3 spans 13 amino acids. V was pared by 0 bases and J by 5 bases, with 7 bases between. Written as DNA, the CDR3 is TGTGCCAGCAGCCAAGATAAAGGTACTGAAGCTTTCTTT. Residues: CASSQDKGTEAFF.

The chain couples TRBV16 to TRBJ1-2; 9 positions agree with TRBD1. This CDR3 is built from 14 residues. V shed 2 bases and J 8 bases; nucleotides not matched to a gene: 6. The germline V gene has CDR1 KGHSY and CDR2 FQNENV. CDR3 DNA sequence: TGTGCCAGCAGCCAACACAGGGGGCGCGAGGGCTACACCTTC. Its translation: CASSQHRGREGYTF.

The chain recombines TRBV7-2 with TRBJ2-2, with 7 bases identical to TRBD1. V gave up 2 bases and J gave up 4 bases; unmatched junction bases: 13. Per the germline V gene, CDR1 is SGHTA and CDR2 is FQGNSA. CDR3 length: 18 residues. The CDR3 sequence is CASSLLQGDPRFTGELFF. The CDR3 nucleotides are TGTGCCAGCAGCTTACTGCAGGGGGACCCGAGATTCACCGGGGAGCTGTTTTTT.

CDR3 sequence (DNA): TGTGCCAGCAGCTCCCACGACCGGGACAGAAGAACCGGGGAGCTGTTTTTT. Protein: CASSSHDRDRRTGELFF. The J gene is TRBJ2-2, the V gene TRBV11-3; 7 bases line up with TRBD1. The V gene end was trimmed by 4 bases and the J gene end by 5 bases; junction bases not matched to a gene: 13. The CDR3 is 17 amino acids. Germline CDR1 and CDR2: SGHNT and YENEEA.

This clone was seen more than once but under ten times. The chain carries TRBV29-1 and TRBJ1-1, with D unclear. The CDR3 has 12 amino acids. Looked up from germline, CDR1 is SQVTM and CDR2 is ANQGSEA. V was clipped by 3 bases and J by 3 bases, with 8 bases between them. The CDR3 is CSVDEGYTEAFF. The CDR3 bases are TGCAGCGTTGATGAGGGTTACACTGAAGCTTTCTTT.

The V call is TRBV7-9, the J call TRBJ1-1; D gene unclear. The germline CDR1 and CDR2 sequences are SEHNR and FQNEAQ (reference sequence). The CDR3 is 13 residues long. V was shortened by 3 bases and J by 3 bases, with 8 bases between the two germline ends. The CDR3 reads CASSFDLDTEAFF. The CDR3 bases are TGTGCCAGCAGCTTCGATCTGGACACTGAAGCTTTCTTT.